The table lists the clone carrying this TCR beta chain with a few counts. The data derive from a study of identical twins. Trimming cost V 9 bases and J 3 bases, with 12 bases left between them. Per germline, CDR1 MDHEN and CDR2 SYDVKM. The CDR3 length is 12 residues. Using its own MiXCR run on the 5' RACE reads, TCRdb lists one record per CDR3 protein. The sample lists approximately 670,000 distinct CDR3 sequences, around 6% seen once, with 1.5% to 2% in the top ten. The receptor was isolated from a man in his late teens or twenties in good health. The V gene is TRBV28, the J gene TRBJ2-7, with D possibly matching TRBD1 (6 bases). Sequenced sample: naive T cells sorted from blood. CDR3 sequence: CARNRVGYEQYF. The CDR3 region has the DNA TGTGCCAGAAACAGGGTGGGCTACGAGCAGTACTTC. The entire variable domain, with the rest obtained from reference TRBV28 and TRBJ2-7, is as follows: DVKVTQSSRYLVKRTGEKVFLECVQDMDHENMFWYRQDPGLGLRLIYFSYDVKMKEKGDIPEGYSVSREKKERFSLILESASTNQTSMYLCARNRVGYEQYFGPGTRLTVT.